This entry lists 4 T cell receptor beta chains sequenced from one sample in a study of T cells after yellow fever vaccination. A single record per CDR3 protein comes from TCRdb applying MiXCR to the 5' RACE reads. Here the sample spans a few hundred thousand distinct CDR3 sequences, approximately 19% being singletons. The starting material was PBMCs, obtained before the yellow fever booster vaccination. The receptors come from a young man who received the YFV17D yellow fever vaccine.

This clonotype was picked up a small number of times. The chain uses TRBV5-1 and TRBJ2-1; D remains unclear. CDR1 is SGHRS, CDR2 YFSETQ, per germline. The CDR3 is 13 residues long. The V and J ends lost 2 bases and 9 bases respectively, with 12 bases between them. CDR3 loop: CASSFTDGVEQFF. CDR3 nucleotides: TGCGCCAGCAGCTTCACGGACGGAGTTGAGCAGTTCTTC.

There are a few counts of this clonotype. The gene calls are TRBV20-1 and TRBJ1-1, with D uncertain. Germline V gene data show CDR1 as DFQATT and CDR2 as SNEGSKA (reference sequence). The V gene lost 7 bases and the J gene lost 4 bases, with 28 bases spanning the gap. This CDR3 region has 17 residues. The CDR3 nucleotides read TGCAGTGTCCCGGACCGCGAACACCTCCCCGCGGGCACTGAAGCTTTCTTT. It is translated as CSVPDREHLPAGTEAFF.

This clonotype was observed a few times. The gene calls are TRBV20-1 and TRBJ2-7; D remains unclear. The germline CDR1 and CDR2 sequences are DFQATT and SNEGSKA (reference sequence). The CDR3 extends over 11 amino acids. The V end was cut by 5 bases, the J end by 2 bases, with 7 bases between. The CDR3 loop is CSAWRTYEQYF. DNA of the CDR3: TGCAGTGCTTGGAGAACCTACGAGCAGTACTTC.

This clonotype was observed a few times. The V call is TRBV7-2, the J call TRBJ1-1; no clear D. Per germline, CDR1 SGHTA and CDR2 FQGNSA. V shed 7 bases and J shed 3 bases, with 12 bases lying between them. The CDR3 is 13 amino acids. The CDR3 sequence: CASTFRRHTEAFF. Here the CDR3 DNA reads TGTGCCAGCACCTTTCGGAGGCACACTGAAGCTTTCTTT. The full variable domain, rest sourced from reference TRBV7-2 and TRBJ1-1, is GAGVSQSPSNKVTEKGKDVELRCDPISGHTALYWYRQSLGQGLEFLIYFQGNSAPDKSGLPSDRFSAERTGGSVSTLTIQRTQQEDSAVYLCASTFRRHTEAFFGQGTRLTVV.